This T cell receptor beta chain was obtained from a study of cytomegalovirus exposure and HLA in healthy donors. Study-wide results and caveats: Productive status was seen about 90% or about 30% of the time for most TCR beta V segments in an earlier analysis. Rarity marked most TCR sequences, yet some public TCRs occurred in many donors.

Primers included in the PCR were 60 Vbeta and 13 Jbeta primers. Some clones are missing from TCRdb's copy, which holds only in-frame ones; the method was immunoSEQ multiplex PCR. The table lists roughly 150,000 clones, about two thirds of them singletons. Of note for this clone: Its target is not known.

This CDR3 contains 13 residues. V was pared by 4 bases and J by 5 bases, with 10 bases between. CDR1 is MNHEY, CDR2 SMNVEV, per germline (reference sequence). This sequence joins TRBV27 and TRBJ2-3; weak D call: TRBD2 (6 bases). The receptor's source is a woman aged 60-75 years in good health and CMV-seropositive. Sequencing input: PBMCs. DNA of the CDR3: TGTGCCAGCAGTTGGCGGGGAGGAGATACGCAGTATTTT. It specifies CASSWRGGDTQYF.